Reported below is one T cell receptor (beta chain). CDR1 and CDR2 (germline): MNHNS, SASEGT. CDR3 length: 13 amino acids. MiXCR was run by TCRdb on the PCR reads, yielding one entry per CDR3 protein. The sample has 10,000 to 15,000 distinct CDR3 sequences, roughly 60% seen once; the top ten hold approximately 35%. These data belong to a study of CD4 and CD8 cells across lung adenocarcinoma regions. Donors had localized lung adenocarcinoma, a non-small cell lung cancer. V usage is TRBV6-1 and J usage is TRBJ2-1; 11 bases line up with TRBD1. The J call may be wrong; the DNA end is better matched by TRBJ2-7. The receptor's source is a female donor with lung adenocarcinoma. The CD4 and CD8 labels of this study may be unreliable. The sample comprised CD8+ T cells from the margin of a lung tumor. CDR3 DNA sequence: TGTGCCAGCAGCCAGGACAGGGGGCGAGAGCAGTACTTC. This encodes CASSQDRGREQYF.